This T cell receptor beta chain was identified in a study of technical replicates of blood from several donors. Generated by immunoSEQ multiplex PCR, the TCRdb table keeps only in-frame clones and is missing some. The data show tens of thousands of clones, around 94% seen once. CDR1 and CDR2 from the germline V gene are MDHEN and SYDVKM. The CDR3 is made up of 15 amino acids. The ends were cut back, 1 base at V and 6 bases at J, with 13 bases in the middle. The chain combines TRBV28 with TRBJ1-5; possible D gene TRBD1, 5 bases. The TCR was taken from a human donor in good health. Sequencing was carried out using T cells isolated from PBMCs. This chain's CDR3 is CASSLLEGLAQPQHF. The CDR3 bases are TGTGCCAGCAGTTTATTGGAGGGGTTAGCTCAGCCCCAGCATTTT. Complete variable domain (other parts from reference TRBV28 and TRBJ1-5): DVKVTQSSRYLVKRTGEKVFLECVQDMDHENMFWYRQDPGLGLRLIYFSYDVKMKEKGDIPEGYSVSREKKERFSLILESASTNQTSMYLCASSLLEGLAQPQHFGDGTRLSIL.